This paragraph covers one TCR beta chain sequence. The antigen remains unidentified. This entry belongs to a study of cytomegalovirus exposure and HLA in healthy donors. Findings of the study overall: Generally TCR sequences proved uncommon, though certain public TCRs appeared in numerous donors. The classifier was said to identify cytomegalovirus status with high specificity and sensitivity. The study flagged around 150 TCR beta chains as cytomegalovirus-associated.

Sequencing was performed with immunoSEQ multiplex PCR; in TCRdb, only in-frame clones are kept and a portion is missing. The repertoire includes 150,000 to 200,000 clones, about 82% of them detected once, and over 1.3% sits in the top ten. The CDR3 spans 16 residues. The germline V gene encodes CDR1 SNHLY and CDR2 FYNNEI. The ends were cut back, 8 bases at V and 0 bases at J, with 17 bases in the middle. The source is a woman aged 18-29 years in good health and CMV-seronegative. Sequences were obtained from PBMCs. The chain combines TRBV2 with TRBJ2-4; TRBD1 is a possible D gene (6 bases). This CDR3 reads CASGGDTARAKNIQYF. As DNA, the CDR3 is TGTGCCAGCGGTGGGGACACAGCGAGAGCCAAAAACATTCAGTACTTC.